This T cell receptor beta chain came from a study of T cells expressing NK-cell markers. Regarding the study as a whole: Each of six donors carried dominant NKG2C+ clonotypes accounting for roughly 1.0-7.0% of CD8+ T cells.

The CDR3 runs 15 residues. Germline lookup yields CDR1 ENHRY and CDR2 SYGVKD. UMIs were included in TCR beta cDNA generated by 5'RACE template switching. One entry per CDR3 protein, without DNA, is what TCRdb gives after re-calling the 5' RACE reads. The data include around 260,000 distinct CDR3 sequences; the top ten clones carry roughly 4.2%. With respect to this clonotype: No antigen is known for it.

Sequencing was carried out using blood T cells: a sorted CD56 or NKG2C T cell subset, CD4+ or CD8+ T cells, or bulk PBMC T cells (not recorded which). V gene TRBV10-3 combines with J gene TRBJ2-3; checking the TCRdb D call of TRBD1 is not possible without DNA. The receptor's source is a woman aged 18 to 75 in good health. The CDR3 loop is CAISETNQGTDTQYF.